A single T cell receptor (beta chain) is shown here with its context. The table came from immunoSEQ multiplex PCR; TCRdb's copy has only in-frame clones and leaves some out. The sample lists under 250,000 clones; about nine tenths were seen once. The data were obtained in a study of blood T cell repertoires in COVID-19. Trimming took 4 bases from V and 6 from J, leaving 17 bases between them. This CDR3 contains 14 residues. The germline CDR1 and CDR2 sequences are SQVTM and ANQGSEA. V is TRBV29-1 and J is TRBJ2-3, with a weak D call TRBD2 (6 bases). The sequenced sample was peripheral blood. This clonotype was sampled from a woman between 25 and 40 years old with COVID-19, enrolled during active disease. CDR3 in DNA: TGCAGCGTTGGTTTACGGGGGTCGGTGGATACGCAGTATTTT. This codes for CSVGLRGSVDTQYF.